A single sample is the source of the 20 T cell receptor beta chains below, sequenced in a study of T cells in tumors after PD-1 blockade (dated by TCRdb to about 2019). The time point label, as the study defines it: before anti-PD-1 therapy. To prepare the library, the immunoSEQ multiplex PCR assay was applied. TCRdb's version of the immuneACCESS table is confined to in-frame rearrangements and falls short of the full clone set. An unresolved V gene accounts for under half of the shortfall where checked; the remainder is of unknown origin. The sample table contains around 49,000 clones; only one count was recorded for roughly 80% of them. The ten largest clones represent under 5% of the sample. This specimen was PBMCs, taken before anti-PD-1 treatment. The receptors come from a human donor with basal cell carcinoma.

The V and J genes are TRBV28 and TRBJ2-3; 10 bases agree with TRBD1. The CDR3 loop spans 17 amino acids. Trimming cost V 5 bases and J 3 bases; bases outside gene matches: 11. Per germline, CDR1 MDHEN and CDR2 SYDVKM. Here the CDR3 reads CASSRVTGTGVTDTQYF. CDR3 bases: TGTGCCAGCAGTCGAGTCACCGGGACAGGGGTTACAGATACGCAGTATTTT.

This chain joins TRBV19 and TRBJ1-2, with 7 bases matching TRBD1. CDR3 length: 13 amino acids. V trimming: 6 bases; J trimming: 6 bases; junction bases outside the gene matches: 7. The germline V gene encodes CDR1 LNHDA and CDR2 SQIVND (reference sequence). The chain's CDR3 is CASSLTGIDGYTF. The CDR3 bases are TGTGCCAGTAGCCTGACAGGGATCGATGGCTACACCTTC. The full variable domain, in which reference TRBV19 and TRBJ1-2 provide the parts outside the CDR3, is DGGITQSPKYLFRKEGQNVTLSCEQNLNHDAMYWYRQDPGQGLRLIYYSQIVNDFQKGDIAEGYSVSREKKESFPLTVTSAQKNPTAFYLCASSLTGIDGYTFGSGTRLTVV.

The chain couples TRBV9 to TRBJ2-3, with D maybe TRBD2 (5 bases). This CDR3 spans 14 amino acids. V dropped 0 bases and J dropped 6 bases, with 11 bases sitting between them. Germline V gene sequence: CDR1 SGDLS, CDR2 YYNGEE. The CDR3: CASSVGLPPDTQYF. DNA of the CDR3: TGTGCCAGCAGCGTAGGACTACCTCCGGATACGCAGTATTTT.

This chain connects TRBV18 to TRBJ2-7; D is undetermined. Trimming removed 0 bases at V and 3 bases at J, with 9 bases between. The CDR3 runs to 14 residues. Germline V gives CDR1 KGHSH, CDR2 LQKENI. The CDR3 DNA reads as TGTGCCAGCTCACCACCGGGATCAAGCTACGAGCAGTACTTC. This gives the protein CASSPPGSSYEQYF.

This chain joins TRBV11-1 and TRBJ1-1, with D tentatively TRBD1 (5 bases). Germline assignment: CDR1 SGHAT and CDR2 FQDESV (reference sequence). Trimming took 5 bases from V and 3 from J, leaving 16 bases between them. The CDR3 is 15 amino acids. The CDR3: CASSPRQRGDTEAFF. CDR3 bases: TGTGCCAGCAGCCCAAGACAGCGGGGGGACACTGAAGCTTTCTTT.

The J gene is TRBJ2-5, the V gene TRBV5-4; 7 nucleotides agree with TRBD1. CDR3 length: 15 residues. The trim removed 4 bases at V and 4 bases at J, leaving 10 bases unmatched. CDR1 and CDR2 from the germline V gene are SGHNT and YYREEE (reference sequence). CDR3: CASSLRRPGGETQYF. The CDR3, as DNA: TGTGCCAGCAGCCTCCGGCGCCCAGGGGGAGAGACCCAGTACTTC.

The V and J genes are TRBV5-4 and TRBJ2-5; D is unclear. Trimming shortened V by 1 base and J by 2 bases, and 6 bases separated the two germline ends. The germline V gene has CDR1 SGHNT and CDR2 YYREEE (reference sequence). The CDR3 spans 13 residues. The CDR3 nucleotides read TGTGCCAGCAGCTTGAATGGACAAGAGACCCAGTACTTC. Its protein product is CASSLNGQETQYF.

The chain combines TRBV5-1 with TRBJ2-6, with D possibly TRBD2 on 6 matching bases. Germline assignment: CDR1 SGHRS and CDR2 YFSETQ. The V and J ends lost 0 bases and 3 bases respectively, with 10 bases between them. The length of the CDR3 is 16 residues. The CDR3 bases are TGCGCCAGCAGCTTGGCCGGAGGGGTTGGGGCCAACGTCCTGACTTTC. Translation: CASSLAGGVGANVLTF.

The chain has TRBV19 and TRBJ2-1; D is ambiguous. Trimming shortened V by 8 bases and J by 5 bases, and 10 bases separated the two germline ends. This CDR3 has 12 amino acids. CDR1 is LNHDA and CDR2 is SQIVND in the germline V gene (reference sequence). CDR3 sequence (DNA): TGTGCCAGTTGGGGTATTCACAATGAGCAGTTCTTC. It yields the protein CASWGIHNEQFF.

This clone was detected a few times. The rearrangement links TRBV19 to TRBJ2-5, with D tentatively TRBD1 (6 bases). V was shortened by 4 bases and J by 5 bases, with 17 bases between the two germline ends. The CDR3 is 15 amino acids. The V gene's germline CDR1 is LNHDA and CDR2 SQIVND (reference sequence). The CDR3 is CASSKRHRELETQYF. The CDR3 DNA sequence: TGTGCCAGTAGTAAACGACACAGGGAGCTGGAGACCCAGTACTTC.

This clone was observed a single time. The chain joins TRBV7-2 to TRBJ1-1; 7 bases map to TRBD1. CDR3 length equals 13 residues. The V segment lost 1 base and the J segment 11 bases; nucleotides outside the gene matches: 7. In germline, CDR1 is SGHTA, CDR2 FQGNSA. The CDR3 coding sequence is TGTGCCAGCAGCTTAGAAAGGGGGCCTGGGGCTTTCTTT. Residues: CASSLERGPGAFF. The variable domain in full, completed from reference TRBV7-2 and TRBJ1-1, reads GAGVSQSPSNKVTEKGKDVELRCDPISGHTALYWYRQSLGQGLEFLIYFQGNSAPDKSGLPSDRFSAERTGGSVSTLTIQRTQQEDSAVYLCASSLERGPGAFFGQGTRLTVV.

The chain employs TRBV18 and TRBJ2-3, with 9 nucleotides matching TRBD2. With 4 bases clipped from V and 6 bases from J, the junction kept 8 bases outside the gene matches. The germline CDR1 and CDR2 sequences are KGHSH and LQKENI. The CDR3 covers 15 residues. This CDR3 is CASSRSLAGLDTQYF. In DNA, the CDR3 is TGTGCCAGCTCACGGTCGCTAGCGGGGTTGGATACGCAGTATTTT.

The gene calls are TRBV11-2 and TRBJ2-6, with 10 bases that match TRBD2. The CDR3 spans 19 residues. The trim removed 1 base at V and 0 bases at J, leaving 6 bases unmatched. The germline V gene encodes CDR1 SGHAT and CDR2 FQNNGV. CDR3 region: CASSLGLAGAYSGANVLTF. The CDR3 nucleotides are TGTGCCAGCAGCTTAGGTCTAGCGGGGGCCTACTCTGGGGCCAACGTCCTGACTTTC.

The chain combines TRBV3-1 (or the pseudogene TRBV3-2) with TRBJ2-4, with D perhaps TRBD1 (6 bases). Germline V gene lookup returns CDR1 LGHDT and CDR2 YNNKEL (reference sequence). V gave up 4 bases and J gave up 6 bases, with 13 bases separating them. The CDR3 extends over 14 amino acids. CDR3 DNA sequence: TGTGCCAGCAGCCTATTTGGACAGATAAACATTCAGTACTTC. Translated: CASSLFGQINIQYF.

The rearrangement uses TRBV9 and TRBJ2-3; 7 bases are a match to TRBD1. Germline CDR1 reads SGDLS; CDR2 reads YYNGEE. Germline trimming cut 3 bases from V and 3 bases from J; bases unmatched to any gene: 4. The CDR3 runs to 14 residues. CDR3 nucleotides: TGTGCCAGCAGCGCCGACAGGGTTACAGATACGCAGTATTTT. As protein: CASSADRVTDTQYF. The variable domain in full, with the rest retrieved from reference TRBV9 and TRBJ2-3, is DSGVTQTPKHLITATGQRVTLRCSPRSGDLSVYWYQQSLDQGLQFLIQYYNGEERAKGNILERFSAQQFPDLHSELNLSSLELGDSALYFCASSADRVTDTQYFGPGTRLTVL.

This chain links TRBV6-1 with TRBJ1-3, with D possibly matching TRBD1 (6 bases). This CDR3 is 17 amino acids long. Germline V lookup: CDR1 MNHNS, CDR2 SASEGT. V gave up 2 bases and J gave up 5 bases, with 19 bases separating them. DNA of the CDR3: TGTGCCAGCAGTGAACTCGGACAGTGGGAGAGACGAAACACCATATATTTT. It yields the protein CASSELGQWERRNTIYF.

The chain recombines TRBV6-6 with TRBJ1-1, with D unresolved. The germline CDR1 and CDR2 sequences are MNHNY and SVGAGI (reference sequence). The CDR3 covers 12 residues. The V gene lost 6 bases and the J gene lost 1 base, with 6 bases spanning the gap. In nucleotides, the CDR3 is TGTGCCAGCAGCAGCACGAACACTGAAGCTTTCTTT. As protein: CASSSTNTEAFF.

Here the CDR3 reads CSVEAQTTGGGKFF. In DNA, the CDR3 is TGCAGCGTTGAAGCTCAAACTACAGGGGGCGGAAAGTTCTTC. The V gene is TRBV29-1, the J gene TRBJ2-1; 9 bases are a match to TRBD1. CDR3 length: 14 residues. With V trimmed by 1 base and J by 14 bases, 12 bases remained unmatched. CDR1 is SQVTM and CDR2 is ANQGSEA in the germline V gene.

In nucleotides, the CDR3 is TGTGCCAGCAGCCTCCCCGAGACTAGAGATACGCAGTATTTT. Protein sequence: CASSLPETRDTQYF. V gene TRBV3-1 (or the pseudogene TRBV3-2) combines with J gene TRBJ2-3; D perhaps matches TRBD2 (6 bases). CDR1 LGHDT and CDR2 YNNKEL come from the germline V gene (reference sequence). This CDR3 contains 14 residues. V lost 4 bases and J 5 bases, leaving 13 bases between the germline ends.

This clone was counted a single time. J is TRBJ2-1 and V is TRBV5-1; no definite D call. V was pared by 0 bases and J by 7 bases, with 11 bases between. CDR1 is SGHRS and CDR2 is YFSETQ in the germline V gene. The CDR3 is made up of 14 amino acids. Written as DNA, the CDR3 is TGCGCCAGCAGCTTGGAGGGCAAGGGAAATGAGCAGTTCTTC. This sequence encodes CASSLEGKGNEQFF. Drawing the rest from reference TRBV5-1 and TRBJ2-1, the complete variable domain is KAGVTQTPRYLIKTRGQQVTLSCSPISGHRSVSWYQQTPGQGLQFLFEYFSETQRNKGNFPGRFSGRQFSNSRSEMNVSTLELGDSALYLCASSLEGKGNEQFFGPGTRLTVL.